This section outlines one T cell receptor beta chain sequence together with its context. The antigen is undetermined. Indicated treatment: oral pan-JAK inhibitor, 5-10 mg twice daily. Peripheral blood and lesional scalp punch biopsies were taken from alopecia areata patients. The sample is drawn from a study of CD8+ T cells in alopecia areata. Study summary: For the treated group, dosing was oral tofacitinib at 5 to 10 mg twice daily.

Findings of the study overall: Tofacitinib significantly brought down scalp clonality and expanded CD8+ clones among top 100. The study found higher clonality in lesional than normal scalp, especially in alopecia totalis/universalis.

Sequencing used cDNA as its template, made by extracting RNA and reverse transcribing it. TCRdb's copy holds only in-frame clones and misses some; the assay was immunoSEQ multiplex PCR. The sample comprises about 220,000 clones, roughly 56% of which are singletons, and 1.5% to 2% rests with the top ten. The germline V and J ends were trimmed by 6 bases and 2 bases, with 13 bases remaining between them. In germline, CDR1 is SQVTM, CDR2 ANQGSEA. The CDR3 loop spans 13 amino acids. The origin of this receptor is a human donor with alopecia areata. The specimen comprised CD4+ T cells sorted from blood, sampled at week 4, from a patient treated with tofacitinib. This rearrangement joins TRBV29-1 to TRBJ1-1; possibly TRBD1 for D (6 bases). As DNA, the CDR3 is TGCAGCGTGGGGACATCAGCTAACACTGAAGCTTTCTTT. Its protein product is CSVGTSANTEAFF.